Listed here are 26 T cell receptor beta chains from one sample, sequenced in a study of blood T cell repertoires in COVID-19. Sequenced by immunoSEQ multiplex PCR; TCRdb stores in-frame clones only, minus some. The table lists roughly 180,000 clones, approximately 80% of them singletons, with 9.5% to 11% in the top ten. Sequenced sample: peripheral blood. These receptor sequences come from a woman in her forties with COVID-19, enrolled during active disease.

The CDR3 protein is CSVGVAGGPGNEQFF. CDR3 DNA sequence: TGCAGCGTTGGGGTAGCGGGAGGGCCGGGCAATGAGCAGTTCTTC. This rearrangement joins TRBV29-1 to TRBJ2-1; 11 nucleotides match TRBD2. This CDR3 contains 15 residues. Germline CDR1 is SQVTM and CDR2 is ANQGSEA. J was trimmed by 6 bases and V by 4 bases; bases with no gene match: 8.

This clone was found a few times. This chain joins TRBV5-1 and TRBJ2-7; D not certain. Per the germline V gene, CDR1 is SGHRS and CDR2 is YFSETQ. With 0 bases removed from V and 7 bases from J, the gap between germline ends came to 14 bases. The CDR3 has 14 residues. The CDR3 sequence: CASSLEPYTEEQYF. CDR3 nucleotide sequence: TGCGCCAGCAGCTTGGAACCTTACACGGAGGAGCAGTACTTC.

The rearrangement links TRBV5-6 to TRBJ2-2, with D uncertain. Germline loops: CDR1 SGHDT, CDR2 YYEEEE. V was clipped by 10 bases and J by 4 bases, with 14 bases between them. The CDR3 contains 13 residues. CDR3 nucleotides: TGTGCCGCCTCGGCACAGCTCACCGGGGAGCTGTTTTTT. It codes for CAASAQLTGELFF.

J is TRBJ1-4 and V is TRBV27, with D perhaps TRBD1 (6 bases). The CDR3 contains 15 residues. The ends were cut back, 4 bases at V and 4 bases at J, with 13 bases in the middle. Per germline, CDR1 MNHEY and CDR2 SMNVEV (reference sequence). The CDR3 is CASSWIQGGNEKLFF. DNA of the CDR3: TGTGCCAGCAGTTGGATACAGGGCGGTAATGAAAAACTGTTTTTT.

V and J are TRBV5-4 and TRBJ2-1, with 9 bases matching TRBD2. CDR1 and CDR2 from the germline V gene are SGHNT and YYREEE (reference sequence). The CDR3 runs to 15 residues. The ends lost 5 bases at V and 9 bases at J; junction bases unmatched: 12. This CDR3 is CASRYGGRAKGEQFF. The CDR3 DNA reads TGTGCCAGCAGATACGGCGGGAGGGCCAAAGGTGAGCAGTTCTTC. The full variable domain, with the rest looked up from reference TRBV5-4 and TRBJ2-1, is ETGVTQSPTHLIKTRGQQVTLRCSSQSGHNTVSWYQQALGQGPQFIFQYYREEENGRGNFPPRFSGLQFPNYSSELNVNALELDDSALYLCASRYGGRAKGEQFFGPGTRLTVL.

In this sample, this clone turned up a few times. This rearrangement joins TRBV29-1 to TRBJ2-2, with 8 positions matching TRBD2. The length of the CDR3 is 17 residues. CDR1 is SQVTM and CDR2 is ANQGSEA in the germline V gene. V shed 7 bases and J 0 bases; nucleotides not matched to a gene: 13. The DNA of the CDR3 is TGCAGCGCACGCGGAGCTACTAGCGGAGCGAACACCGGGGAGCTGTTTTTT. This encodes CSARGATSGANTGELFF.

The chain joins TRBV10-1 to TRBJ2-3; 12 nucleotides line up with TRBD2. Germline V gene lookup returns CDR1 WNHNN and CDR2 SYGVQD (reference sequence). Unmatched junction bases numbered 3, after V lost 1 base and J lost 1 base. The CDR3 is 17 residues long. CDR3 in amino acids: CASSEYRLAGGTDTQYF. The CDR3 DNA is TGCGCCAGCAGTGAGTACCGACTAGCGGGGGGCACAGATACGCAGTATTTT.

Regarding this clone: With only one base between it and a far larger clone, this is likely a read error. V usage is TRBV4-2 and J usage is TRBJ1-2, with D hard to call. The ends were cut back, 4 bases at V and 2 bases at J, with 5 bases in the middle. The V gene's germline CDR1 is LGHNA and CDR2 YNFKEQ. The CDR3 has 12 amino acids. The CDR3 bases are TGTGCCAGCAGCCCGGGGAACTATGGCTACACCTTC. It encodes CASSPGNYGYTF.

The chain uses TRBV18 and TRBJ2-7, with 7 nucleotides matching TRBD2. Germline-derived CDR1 and CDR2 are KGHSH and LQKENI. CDR3 length: 18 amino acids. The V and J ends lost 3 bases and 0 bases, in that order; junction bases with no gene match: 14. This CDR3 is CASSPRRGRGPSSYEQYV. CDR3 DNA sequence: TGTGCCAGCTCACCCCGACGGGGGAGGGGCCCAAGCTCCTACGAGCAGTACGTC.

The chain joins TRBV5-1 to TRBJ2-3, with 10 bases aligning to TRBD2. The CDR3 is 14 residues long. The germline gives CDR1 SGHRS, CDR2 YFSETQ. Losses at the gene ends were 0 bases for V and 5 bases for J; bases not matched to a gene: 0. The CDR3 is CASSLGTSGDTQYF. The CDR3 DNA reads as TGCGCCAGCAGCTTGGGGACTAGCGGAGATACGCAGTATTTT.

The V and J genes are TRBV28 and TRBJ2-1; no clear D gene. CDR1 MDHEN and CDR2 SYDVKM come from the germline V gene. CDR3 length: 15 residues. Between the trimmed V and J ends, which lost 5 bases and 0 bases, there was a span of 11 bases. CDR3 in DNA: TGTGCCAGCAGTGAAACTTTAAGCTCCTACAATGAGCAGTTCTTC. This gives the protein CASSETLSSYNEQFF. Complete variable domain (other parts from reference TRBV28 and TRBJ2-1): DVKVTQSSRYLVKRTGEKVFLECVQDMDHENMFWYRQDPGLGLRLIYFSYDVKMKEKGDIPEGYSVSREKKERFSLILESASTNQTSMYLCASSETLSSYNEQFFGPGTRLTVL.

The rearrangement links TRBV28 to TRBJ1-2; 8 bases are a match to TRBD1. Germline V lookup: CDR1 MDHEN, CDR2 SYDVKM. After removal of 6 bases from V and 1 base from J, the junction contained 4 bases not matched to a gene. The CDR3 runs to 14 residues. The chain's CDR3 is CASRQGANNYGYTF. CDR3 coding DNA: TGTGCCAGCAGGCAGGGGGCTAATAACTATGGCTACACCTTC.

This clone has a single count. V gene TRBV5-1 combines with J gene TRBJ2-3, with D possibly being TRBD1 (5 bases). Germline V gene data show CDR1 as SGHRS and CDR2 as YFSETQ. V lost 1 base and J lost 2, with 8 bases in between. This CDR3 comprises 14 residues. CDR3: CASSLIGDTDTQYF. The CDR3 DNA reads TGCGCCAGCAGCTTGATAGGGGACACAGATACGCAGTATTTT.

This clone was found many times. This chain joins TRBV28 and TRBJ2-5; D gene unclear. The CDR3 spans 12 residues. V dropped 2 bases and J dropped 5 bases, with 6 bases sitting between them. Germline lookup yields CDR1 MDHEN and CDR2 SYDVKM. The CDR3 DNA is TGTGCCAGCAGTTTACCCCCTGAGACCCAGTACTTC. Residues: CASSLPPETQYF.

V and J are TRBV10-3 and TRBJ2-5; TRBD1 matches at 7 bases. Germline loops: CDR1 ENHRY, CDR2 SYGVKD. V was pared by 8 bases and J by 2 bases, with 2 bases of the junction left unmatched. The CDR3 is made up of 12 amino acids. This chain's CDR3 is CAIQGVQETQYF. For the CDR3, the DNA is TGTGCCATCCAGGGGGTTCAAGAGACCCAGTACTTC.

The chain is built from TRBV19 and TRBJ2-2; TRBD1 matches at 7 bases. CDR3 size: 15 residues. V shed 9 bases, J shed 4 bases, and the junction held 11 bases outside the gene matches. Germline CDR1 LNHDA, CDR2 SQIVND (reference sequence). Here the CDR3 DNA reads TGTGCCAGCTGGACAGGTCCCTCGGGCACCGGGGAGCTGTTTTTT. Translation: CASWTGPSGTGELFF. The entire variable domain, with the rest obtained from reference TRBV19 and TRBJ2-2, is as follows: DGGITQSPKYLFRKEGQNVTLSCEQNLNHDAMYWYRQDPGQGLRLIYYSQIVNDFQKGDIAEGYSVSREKKESFPLTVTSAQKNPTAFYLCASWTGPSGTGELFFGEGSRLTVL.

The chain combines TRBV5-4 with TRBJ2-7; 7 bases fit TRBD2. The germline gives CDR1 SGHNT, CDR2 YYREEE (reference sequence). Trimming took 0 bases from V and 6 from J; bases not matched to a gene: 3. This CDR3 has 13 amino acids. CDR3 coding DNA: TGTGCCAGCAGCTTGGGGGGAGGGAGCGAGCAGTACGTC. It yields the protein CASSLGGGSEQYV.

This clone was picked up a small number of times. J is TRBJ1-1 and V is TRBV5-1; D remains unclear. V was shortened by 0 bases and J by 4 bases, with 7 bases between the two germline ends. Germline V gives CDR1 SGHRS, CDR2 YFSETQ. The CDR3 has 13 residues. CDR3 loop: CASSLEEGTEAFF. The DNA of the CDR3 is TGCGCCAGCAGCTTGGAAGAGGGCACTGAAGCTTTCTTT.

V usage is TRBV10-2 and J usage is TRBJ2-5; 8 bases are shared with TRBD1. J lost 3 bases, V lost 8 bases, and 5 bases had no gene match. The CDR3 has 13 amino acids. Germline CDR1 reads WSHSY; CDR2 reads SAAADI. The CDR3 here is CASGGTGKETQYF. CDR3 DNA sequence: TGCGCCAGCGGGGGGACAGGAAAAGAGACCCAGTACTTC.

The V gene is TRBV7-8, the J gene TRBJ2-7; 12 nucleotides agree with TRBD2. This CDR3 has 15 amino acids. Losses at the gene ends were 7 bases for V and 6 bases for J; bases not matched to a gene: 10. The germline gives CDR1 SGHVS, CDR2 FQNEAQ. The CDR3 DNA follows: TGTGCCAGCAACGATAACGGACTAGCGGGAACCGAGCAGTACTTC. Translated, it gives CASNDNGLAGTEQYF.

CDR3 DNA sequence: TGTGCCAGCAGCTTAAGGGGGACTAGCGGAATAAATGAGCAGTTCTTC. Residues: CASSLRGTSGINEQFF. The chain carries TRBV7-2 and TRBJ2-1; 11 bases are a match to TRBD2. V lost 2 bases and J lost 7; bases outside the gene matches: 7. The CDR3 extends over 16 amino acids. Germline-derived CDR1 and CDR2 are SGHTA and FQGNSA.

The chain uses TRBV28 and TRBJ2-1, with 8 bases lining up with TRBD2. The CDR3 covers 16 residues. The germline V gene has CDR1 MDHEN and CDR2 SYDVKM. V gave up 3 bases and J gave up 5 bases; unmatched junction bases: 9. In nucleotides, the CDR3 is TGTGCCAGCAGTTTTTATCGGACTAGCTACCACAATGAGCAGTTCTTC. It yields the protein CASSFYRTSYHNEQFF. Full variable domain (missing parts from reference TRBV28 and TRBJ2-1): DVKVTQSSRYLVKRTGEKVFLECVQDMDHENMFWYRQDPGLGLRLIYFSYDVKMKEKGDIPEGYSVSREKKERFSLILESASTNQTSMYLCASSFYRTSYHNEQFFGPGTRLTVL.

The chain has TRBV6-6 and TRBJ2-7; the D gene is possibly TRBD2 (6 bases). The CDR3 contains 13 residues. The germline V gene has CDR1 MNHNY and CDR2 SVGAGI (reference sequence). CDR3 amino acids: CASSYSAGIEQYV. CDR3 sequence (DNA): TGTGCCAGCAGCTACTCGGCGGGGATCGAGCAGTACGTC.

V and J are TRBV2 and TRBJ2-3; no firm D call. The germline gives CDR1 SNHLY, CDR2 FYNNEI. This CDR3 contains 12 residues. The V and J ends lost 3 bases and 6 bases respectively, with 7 bases between them. The CDR3 here is CASSETRDTQYF. CDR3 nucleotides: TGTGCCAGCAGTGAGACCAGGGATACGCAGTATTTT.

V usage is TRBV4-1 and J usage is TRBJ2-5; possible D gene TRBD1, 6 bases. The V end was cut by 4 bases, the J end by 0 bases, with 12 bases between. The CDR3 is made up of 15 amino acids. Germline loops: CDR1 MGHRA, CDR2 YSYEKL. The CDR3 bases are TGCGCCAGCAGCCCTGCAAGGGGGAACCAAGAGACCCAGTACTTC. Translation: CASSPARGNQETQYF.

The CDR3 bases are TGTGCCAGCAGCCCGAGTGGGGGGTACGAGCAGTACTTC. It translates to CASSPSGGYEQYF. This chain joins TRBV7-3 and TRBJ2-7, with D possibly being TRBD2 (6 bases). The CDR3 extends over 13 amino acids. With 5 bases removed from V and 4 bases from J, the gap between germline ends came to 12 bases. Per the germline V gene, CDR1 is SGHTA and CDR2 is FQGTGA.